The 20 T cell receptor beta chains listed next were all sequenced from one sample in a study of blood T cell repertoires in COVID-19. Clones were read by immunoSEQ multiplex PCR, and TCRdb kept only the in-frame ones, dropping some. The repertoire consists of 43,000 or so clones, with 90% to 95% occurring once and the leading ten covering 5% to 6%. The sample taken for sequencing was peripheral blood. Receptor source: a human donor in a cohort sampled during active COVID-19.

The chain combines TRBV2 with TRBJ2-1; maybe TRBD2 (6 bases). Per germline, CDR1 SNHLY and CDR2 FYNNEI. Trimming left V 5 bases short and J 7 bases short, with 21 bases between. The CDR3 loop spans 16 amino acids. CDR3 loop: CASSFTGTGNINEQFF. In nucleotides, the CDR3 is TGTGCCAGCAGTTTTACCGGGACTGGGAACATTAATGAGCAGTTCTTC. Filled out from reference TRBV2 and TRBJ2-1, the complete variable domain reads EPEVTQTPSHQVTQMGQEVILRCVPISNHLYFYWYRQILGQKVEFLVSFYNNEISEKSEIFDDQFSVERPDGSNFTLKIRSTKLEDSAMYFCASSFTGTGNINEQFFGPGTRLTVL.

This rearrangement joins TRBV5-8 to TRBJ1-1, with TRBD1 matching 8 bases. Germline lookup yields CDR1 SGHTS and CDR2 YDEGEE. The V and J ends lost 2 bases and 4 bases, in that order; junction bases with no gene match: 16. This CDR3 region has 18 residues. In DNA form, the CDR3 reads TGTGCCAGCAGCTTTTTGCGTCACCAGGGGGCGAAAGGCACTGAAGCTTTCTTT. As protein: CASSFLRHQGAKGTEAFF.

This clone was seen only once. CDR3 region: CAWSDGTSGTQYF. In nucleotides, the CDR3 is TGTGCCTGGAGTGACGGGACTAGCGGAACGCAGTATTTT. The rearrangement uses TRBV30 and TRBJ2-3; 11 bases map to TRBD2. Germline values: CDR1 GTSNPN, CDR2 SVGIG (reference sequence). This CDR3 is built from 13 residues. The V gene end was trimmed by 1 base and the J gene end by 9 bases; junction bases not matched to a gene: 3.

The rearrangement joins TRBV6-5 to TRBJ2-1; 10 bases align to TRBD2. V was clipped by 5 bases and J by 2 bases; unmatched bases: 3. In germline, CDR1 is MNHEY, CDR2 SVGAGI. The CDR3 sequence is 15 residues long. CDR3 residues: CASSPLAGAYNEQFF. The CDR3 region has the DNA TGTGCCAGCAGTCCTCTAGCGGGGGCCTACAATGAGCAGTTCTTC.

The chain is built from TRBV30 and TRBJ2-6, with no clear D. CDR1 and CDR2 from the germline V gene are GTSNPN and SVGIG (reference sequence). V was shortened by 3 bases and J by 2 bases, with 8 bases between the two germline ends. The CDR3 is made up of 14 amino acids. CDR3 sequence reads: CAWSPKTGANVLTF. The CDR3 nucleotides read TGTGCCTGGAGCCCCAAAACTGGGGCCAACGTCCTGACTTTC.

The genes are TRBV5-1 and TRBJ2-1; TRBD2 matches 11 bases. V dropped 0 bases and J dropped 5; count of bases not matched to a gene: 7. The CDR3 loop spans 17 amino acids. Per the germline V gene, CDR1 is SGHRS and CDR2 is YFSETQ. In nucleotides, the CDR3 is TGCGCCAGCAGCTTGGATCCCGGGACTAGCGGAAACAATGAGCAGTTCTTC. Translating gives CASSLDPGTSGNNEQFF.

The chain employs TRBV27 and TRBJ2-3; the match to TRBD2 covers 8 bases. Trimming cost V 5 bases and J 2 bases; bases outside gene matches: 6. Germline assignment: CDR1 MNHEY and CDR2 SMNVEV (reference sequence). The CDR3 loop spans 15 amino acids. In nucleotides, the CDR3 is TGTGCCAGCAGTCCCGGGGGGGGGCTCACAGATACGCAGTATTTT. It translates to CASSPGGGLTDTQYF.

The chain couples TRBV28 to TRBJ1-2; 7 nucleotides match TRBD1. The CDR3 runs to 14 residues. V was clipped by 6 bases and J by 0 bases; unmatched bases: 4. CDR1 is MDHEN and CDR2 is SYDVKM in the germline V gene. This CDR3 is CASSPGTANYGYTF. The CDR3 DNA is TGTGCCAGCAGCCCCGGGACAGCTAACTATGGCTACACCTTC.

The chain combines TRBV5-1 with TRBJ2-7; D possibly corresponds to TRBD2 (7 bases). Germline loops: CDR1 SGHRS, CDR2 YFSETQ. The CDR3 runs to 13 residues. V dropped 4 bases and J dropped 7 bases, with 15 bases sitting between them. The CDR3 loop is CASSGGAGREQYF. As DNA, the CDR3 is TGCGCCAGCAGCGGGGGGGCTGGGCGAGAGCAGTACTTC.

The chain combines TRBV5-1 with TRBJ1-4; 9 bases line up with TRBD1. The CDR3 is 16 amino acids. Germline values: CDR1 SGHRS, CDR2 YFSETQ. V lost 2 bases and J lost 3; bases outside the gene matches: 5. This CDR3 reads CASSFSGTGSNEKLFF. Here the CDR3 DNA reads TGCGCCAGCAGCTTCTCCGGGACAGGGTCTAATGAAAAACTGTTTTTT. Full variable domain (rest looked up from reference TRBV5-1 and TRBJ1-4): KAGVTQTPRYLIKTRGQQVTLSCSPISGHRSVSWYQQTPGQGLQFLFEYFSETQRNKGNFPGRFSGRQFSNSRSEMNVSTLELGDSALYLCASSFSGTGSNEKLFFGSGTQLSVL.

The V call is TRBV2, the J call TRBJ2-7; D ambiguous. The germline gives CDR1 SNHLY, CDR2 FYNNEI. There are 15 residues in the CDR3. The V end lost 5 bases, the J end lost 5 bases, and 19 bases lay between the germline ends. The DNA for the CDR3 is TGTGCCAGCAGTTGGGTGGCCGACTCGACGGACGAGCAGTACTTC. Its translation is CASSWVADSTDEQYF.

This chain connects TRBV2 to TRBJ2-7; 8 bases agree with TRBD1. There are 14 residues in the CDR3. V lost 7 bases, J lost 2 bases, and 7 bases stayed unmatched. Germline CDR1 and CDR2: SNHLY and FYNNEI. CDR3 residues: CASKLDRVAYEQYF. The CDR3 region has the DNA TGTGCCAGCAAGTTGGACAGGGTAGCCTACGAGCAGTACTTC.

This clone was seen a single time. The V call is TRBV6-5, the J call TRBJ1-4; D may be TRBD1 (6 bases). Germline lookup yields CDR1 MNHEY and CDR2 SVGAGI. V was pared by 6 bases and J by 7 bases, with 18 bases between. The CDR3 length is 15 residues. The CDR3 DNA reads as TGTGCCAGCAGGATGACAGGCGGTATAAGTGAAAAACTGTTTTTT. It codes for CASRMTGGISEKLFF.

The genes are TRBV19 and TRBJ1-6; 7 bases match TRBD1. The germline gives CDR1 LNHDA, CDR2 SQIVND (reference sequence). V shed 7 bases, J shed 7 bases, and the junction held 4 bases outside the gene matches. The CDR3 covers 13 residues. This chain's CDR3 is CASTTGTNSPLHF. In nucleotides, the CDR3 is TGTGCCAGTACGACAGGGACCAATTCACCCCTCCACTTT.

The V gene is TRBV6-4, the J gene TRBJ2-1; TRBD2 is a possible D gene (6 bases). The germline V gene encodes CDR1 MRHNA and CDR2 SNTAGT. Trimming removed 3 bases at V and 0 bases at J, with 9 bases between. The CDR3 extends over 15 amino acids. DNA of the CDR3: TGTGCCAGCAGTGAGGAGGGGAGCTCCTACAATGAGCAGTTCTTC. Its translation: CASSEEGSSYNEQFF.

In this sample, this clone turned up once. This chain's CDR3 is CSVGAAGTVSTEAFF. For the CDR3, the DNA is TGCAGCGTGGGCGCCGCCGGGACTGTAAGCACTGAAGCTTTCTTT. This chain uses TRBV29-1 with TRBJ1-1; D may be TRBD1 (5 bases). The germline CDR1 and CDR2 sequences are SQVTM and ANQGSEA. V dropped 6 bases and J dropped 4 bases, with 21 bases sitting between them. This CDR3 comprises 15 residues. The full variable domain, rest sourced from reference TRBV29-1 and TRBJ1-1, is SAVISQKPSRDICQRGTSLTIQCQVDSQVTMMFWYRQQPGQSLTLIATANQGSEATYESGFVIDKFPISRPNLTFSTLTVSNMSPEDSSIYLCSVGAAGTVSTEAFFGQGTRLTVV.

The chain uses TRBV7-2 and TRBJ1-1; TRBD1 matches 7 bases. Germline trimming cut 1 base from V and 0 bases from J; bases unmatched to any gene: 8. CDR3 length: 17 amino acids. Germline loops: CDR1 SGHTA, CDR2 FQGNSA. This CDR3 reads CASSLDPGQPMNTEAFF. The CDR3 DNA reads as TGTGCCAGCAGCTTAGATCCGGGACAGCCTATGAACACTGAAGCTTTCTTT.

This chain uses TRBV6-4 with TRBJ2-1; 13 positions match TRBD2. Per the germline V gene, CDR1 is MRHNA and CDR2 is SNTAGT. The CDR3 runs 16 residues. V was pared by 5 bases and J by 4 bases, with 5 bases of the junction left unmatched. The CDR3 DNA sequence: TGTGCCAGCAGTACTAGCGGGGGGGGATTATACAATGAGCAGTTCTTC. Its translation: CASSTSGGGLYNEQFF.

The rearrangement uses TRBV11-2 and TRBJ2-7, with 8 positions matching TRBD1. This CDR3 spans 13 amino acids. Per the germline V gene, CDR1 is SGHAT and CDR2 is FQNNGV. J lost 3 bases, V lost 4 bases, and 2 bases had no gene match. CDR3 nucleotides: TGTGCCAGCAGCTCGACAGGGGTCTACGAGCAGTACTTC. It translates to CASSSTGVYEQYF.

V usage is TRBV4-3 and J usage is TRBJ2-3; 12 bases line up with TRBD1. The CDR3 length is 15 residues. Germline values: CDR1 LGHNA, CDR2 YSLEER. The ends lost 5 bases at V and 2 bases at J; junction bases unmatched: 2. The CDR3 DNA sequence: TGCGCCAGCAGCGGGACAGGGGGCCACACAGATACGCAGTATTTT. Translating it yields CASSGTGGHTDTQYF.